What follows are 16 T cell receptor beta chains derived from one specimen sequenced in a study of cytomegalovirus exposure and HLA in healthy donors. PCR was performed using 60 Vbeta and 13 Jbeta primers. Clones were read by immunoSEQ multiplex PCR, and TCRdb kept only the in-frame ones, dropping some. The profile shows around 30,000 clones, approximately 47% of them singletons. The material sequenced was PBMCs. The receptors were sampled from a woman aged 45-65 years in good health and CMV-seronegative.

The chain is built from TRBV18 and TRBJ1-1; weak D call: TRBD1 (5 bases). The germline V gene has CDR1 KGHSH and CDR2 LQKENI. Trimming stripped 6 bases from V and 0 bases from J, with 14 bases between. There are 15 residues in the CDR3. Written as DNA, the CDR3 is TGTGCCAGCTCCAGCAATGGGGCGATGAACACTGAAGCTTTCTTT. Translation gives CASSSNGAMNTEAFF.

This clone was recorded a few times. The chain combines TRBV5-1 with TRBJ2-2, with D possibly TRBD2 on 5 matching bases. The CDR3 loop spans 16 amino acids. From germline, CDR1 is SGHRS and CDR2 YFSETQ. Trimming removed 2 bases at V and 1 base at J, with 12 bases between. The CDR3 loop is CASSFRAGLNTGELFF. CDR3 DNA sequence: TGCGCCAGCAGCTTTAGGGCGGGCCTGAACACCGGGGAGCTGTTTTTT. Combining the CDR3 with reference TRBV5-1 and TRBJ2-2 gives the whole variable domain KAGVTQTPRYLIKTRGQQVTLSCSPISGHRSVSWYQQTPGQGLQFLFEYFSETQRNKGNFPGRFSGRQFSNSRSEMNVSTLELGDSALYLCASSFRAGLNTGELFFGEGSRLTVL.

This clone was seen a handful of times. This rearrangement joins TRBV28 to TRBJ1-5; D may be TRBD1 (6 bases). V lost 4 bases to trimming and J lost 7 bases, with 17 bases between them. In germline, CDR1 is MDHEN, CDR2 SYDVKM. There are 15 residues in the CDR3. The CDR3 sequence is CASSYLRGSGQPQHF. The CDR3 nucleotides read TGTGCCAGCAGTTACCTCAGGGGCTCGGGACAGCCCCAGCATTTT.

The chain uses TRBV18 and TRBJ2-3; the D gene is possibly TRBD1 (6 bases). This CDR3 is built from 15 residues. CDR1 and CDR2 (germline): KGHSH, LQKENI. Trimming pared 4 bases from V and 1 base from J, leaving 12 bases between. The CDR3, as DNA: TGTGCCAGCTCACGGGACAAGACAGGCACAGATACGCAGTATTTT. As protein: CASSRDKTGTDTQYF. The full variable domain, with the rest looked up from reference TRBV18 and TRBJ2-3, is NAGVMQNPRHLVRRRGQEARLRCSPMKGHSHVYWYRQLPEEGLKFMVYLQKENIIDESGMPKERFSAEFPKEGPSILRIQQVVRGDSAAYFCASSRDKTGTDTQYFGPGTRLTVL.

Written as DNA, the CDR3 is TGTGCCAGCAGCCATCCCGGGACAGGGCCCTACGAGCAGTACTTC. Translating it yields CASSHPGTGPYEQYF. The V gene is TRBV7-9, the J gene TRBJ2-7; 9 bases map to TRBD1. Germline V gives CDR1 SEHNR, CDR2 FQNEAQ (reference sequence). V lost 5 bases to trimming and J lost 2 bases; unmatched junction nucleotides: 7. This CDR3 region has 15 residues.

This clone was picked up a small number of times. The chain combines TRBV6-1 with TRBJ1-4; tentative D call: TRBD1 (5 bases). Germline assignment: CDR1 MNHNS and CDR2 SASEGT. The germline V and J ends were trimmed by 0 bases and 5 bases, with 10 bases remaining between them. The CDR3 contains 15 residues. This CDR3 is CASSEARGGNEKLFF. The CDR3 nucleotides read TGTGCCAGCAGTGAAGCGCGGGGGGGGAATGAAAAACTGTTTTTT.

The sample holds one count of this clone. V is TRBV13 and J is TRBJ2-6, with 7 positions matching TRBD2. From germline, CDR1 is PRHDT and CDR2 FYEKMQ (reference sequence). The CDR3 length is 17 residues. V gave up 3 bases and J gave up 2 bases; unmatched junction bases: 7. CDR3 DNA: TGTGCCAGCAGCTTGACCAGGGAGGGCCCTGGGGCCAACGTCCTGACTTTC. This codes for CASSLTREGPGANVLTF.

The chain has TRBV11-2 and TRBJ1-1; TRBD1 might be the D (5 bases). With 5 bases removed from V and 1 base from J, the gap between germline ends came to 11 bases. The CDR3 is 14 residues long. Germline assignment: CDR1 SGHAT and CDR2 FQNNGV. The CDR3 region is CASSLGHANTEAFF. In nucleotides, the CDR3 is TGTGCCAGCAGCCTCGGACACGCGAACACTGAAGCTTTCTTT.

This clone was counted only a few times. The rearrangement links TRBV5-1 to TRBJ2-1, with 8 bases lining up with TRBD1. Per germline, CDR1 SGHRS and CDR2 YFSETQ. The V gene end was trimmed by 4 bases and the J gene end by 2 bases; junction bases not matched to a gene: 8. CDR3 size: 16 residues. This CDR3 is CASSPGQGWTYNEQFF. The DNA for the CDR3 is TGCGCCAGCAGCCCTGGACAGGGATGGACCTACAATGAGCAGTTCTTC.

The chain recombines TRBV7-9 with TRBJ1-5; D perhaps matches TRBD1 (6 bases). The V and J ends lost 5 bases and 1 base respectively, with 12 bases between them. CDR1 is SEHNR and CDR2 is FQNEAQ in the germline V gene (reference sequence). The CDR3 runs to 15 residues. CDR3 sequence reads: CASSLGDKSNQPQHF. CDR3 DNA: TGTGCCAGCAGCCTAGGGGACAAGAGCAATCAGCCCCAGCATTTT.

This clone has only a few counts. The V gene is TRBV7-2, the J gene TRBJ2-7; D is possibly TRBD2 (7 bases). Germline values: CDR1 SGHTA, CDR2 FQGNSA. This CDR3 spans 13 amino acids. Between the trimmed V and J ends, which lost 5 bases and 7 bases, there was a span of 15 bases. DNA of the CDR3: TGTGCCAGCAGCCACGGGGGGCCCGGGGAGCAGTACTTC. Its translation: CASSHGGPGEQYF. Full variable domain (missing parts from reference TRBV7-2 and TRBJ2-7): GAGVSQSPSNKVTEKGKDVELRCDPISGHTALYWYRQSLGQGLEFLIYFQGNSAPDKSGLPSDRFSAERTGGSVSTLTIQRTQQEDSAVYLCASSHGGPGEQYFGPGTRLTVT.

This clone was picked up a small number of times. The chain recombines TRBV6-6 with TRBJ2-7; 10 nucleotides line up with TRBD1. Germline CDR1 MNHNY, CDR2 SVGAGI (reference sequence). This CDR3 has 15 residues. Trimming at V came to 6 bases and at J to 4 bases, leaving 9 bases not matched to a gene. The CDR3 here is CASRAGTGDLYEQYF. The CDR3, as DNA: TGTGCCAGCAGGGCCGGGACAGGGGATCTGTACGAGCAGTACTTC.

The chain recombines TRBV27 with TRBJ2-3; TRBD2 matches 9 bases. V lost 5 bases, J lost 4 bases, and 10 bases stayed unmatched. Germline lookup yields CDR1 MNHEY and CDR2 SMNVEV (reference sequence). This CDR3 has 16 amino acids. The CDR3 bases are TGTGCCAGCAGTCGGACCGGGACTAGCCGGGCAGATACGCAGTATTTT. Translated: CASSRTGTSRADTQYF.

The V call is TRBV19, the J call TRBJ1-1; 9 bases agree with TRBD1. The trim removed 10 bases at V and 6 bases at J, leaving 9 bases unmatched. CDR1 LNHDA and CDR2 SQIVND come from the germline V gene (reference sequence). This CDR3 spans 13 amino acids. The CDR3 reads CATLGQGIAEAFF. The CDR3 coding sequence is TGTGCCACCCTCGGACAGGGGATCGCTGAAGCTTTCTTT.

In this sample, this clone turned up a few times. The J gene is TRBJ2-1, the V gene TRBV5-4; 13 bases agree with TRBD2. Trimming removed 4 bases from V and 0 bases from J; junction bases left unmatched: 10. The CDR3 extends over 19 amino acids. CDR1 and CDR2 from the germline V gene are SGHNT and YYREEE (reference sequence). The CDR3 protein is CASSRGLAGASSSYNEQFF. CDR3 in DNA: TGTGCCAGCAGCCGTGGACTAGCGGGGGCCTCAAGCTCCTACAATGAGCAGTTCTTC.

This chain uses TRBV29-1 with TRBJ1-1, with D maybe TRBD1 (5 bases). The CDR3 runs to 13 residues. The germline gives CDR1 SQVTM, CDR2 ANQGSEA. The V gene lost 0 bases and the J gene lost 7 bases, with 12 bases spanning the gap. The DNA of the CDR3 is TGCAGCGTTGAAGATGTACAGGAATTTGAAGCTTTCTTT. As protein: CSVEDVQEFEAFF.